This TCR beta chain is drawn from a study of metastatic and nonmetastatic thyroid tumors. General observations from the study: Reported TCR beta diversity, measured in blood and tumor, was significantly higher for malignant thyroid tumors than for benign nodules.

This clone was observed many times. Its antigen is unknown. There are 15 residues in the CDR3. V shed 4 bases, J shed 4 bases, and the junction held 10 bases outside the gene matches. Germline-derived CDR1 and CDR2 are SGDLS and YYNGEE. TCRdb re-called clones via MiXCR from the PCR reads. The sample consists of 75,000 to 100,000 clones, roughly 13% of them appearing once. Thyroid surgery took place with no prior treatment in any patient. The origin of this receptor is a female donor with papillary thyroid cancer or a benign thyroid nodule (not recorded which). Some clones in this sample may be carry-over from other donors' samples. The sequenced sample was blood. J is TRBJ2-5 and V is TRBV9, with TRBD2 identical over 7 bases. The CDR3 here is CASSPSGTDPETQYF. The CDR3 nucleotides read TGTGCCAGCAGCCCAAGCGGGACCGACCCAGAGACCCAGTACTTC.